The present T cell receptor beta chain was sequenced within a study of blood T cell repertoires in COVID-19. Study-level information: Some COVID-19 samples were acute and others convalescent; all came from the United States, Italy and Spain. T cells, B-cell-depleted T cells, or PBMCs supplied cDNA or gDNA.

The germline gives CDR1 KGHSH, CDR2 LQKENI. V was pared by 4 bases and J by 4 bases, with 1 base of the junction left unmatched. The CDR3 length is 12 residues. In the original processing: Reference gene primer amplification yielded estimated nucleated cell counts. TCRdb's copy holds only in-frame clones and misses some; the assay was immunoSEQ multiplex PCR. V, J and clone size are taken as reported in that table, and D and trimming were inferred from the DNA itself. Of fewer than 150,000 clones listed, approximately 83% are singletons. This TCR was recovered from a woman between 50 and 59 years old who had recovered from COVID-19. The sequencing input was peripheral blood. The chain employs TRBV18 and TRBJ2-7; 7 bases align to TRBD1. CDR3 nucleotides: TGTGCCAGCTCACAACAGGGGTACGAGCAGTACTTC. Translating gives CASSQQGYEQYF.